What follows are 32 T cell receptor beta chains derived from one specimen sequenced in a study of identical twins. Each CDR3 protein gets one entry after TCRdb re-called the 5' RACE reads with MiXCR. Of just over 500,000 distinct CDR3 sequences in the sample, about 20% are singletons; the top ten hold 0.75% to 0.95%. These sequences were also reported in another study, on T cells expressing NK-cell markers.

Sequenced material: CD4+ T cells sorted from blood. The source of these receptors is a woman younger than 30 in good health.

V usage is TRBV7-6 and J usage is TRBJ2-5, with D unclear. The germline CDR1 and CDR2 sequences are SGHVS and FNYEAQ. V was clipped by 2 bases and J by 7 bases, with 11 bases between them. The CDR3 consists of 13 residues. The CDR3, as DNA: TGTGCCAGCAGCTTACGCCAAAGAGGGACCCAGTACTTC. Translation: CASSLRQRGTQYF.

J is TRBJ2-1 and V is TRBV10-1, with no clear D. The CDR3 totals 20 residues. Trimming left V 0 bases short and J 0 bases short, with 21 bases between. Germline values: CDR1 WNHNN, CDR2 SYGVQD (reference sequence). DNA for the CDR3: TGCGCCAGCAGTGAGTCTTTGGCATGGAGCGCGCAAAGCTCCTACAATGAGCAGTTCTTC. As protein: CASSESLAWSAQSSYNEQFF.

This clonotype came up many times. The rearrangement links TRBV5-1 to TRBJ1-5; TRBD1 is a possible D gene (5 bases). V was pared by 5 bases and J by 4 bases, with 13 bases between. Germline V gene sequence: CDR1 SGHRS, CDR2 YFSETQ. The CDR3 consists of 14 residues. This CDR3 reads CASSSGTRNQPQHF. DNA of the CDR3: TGCGCCAGCAGTTCCGGGACCCGGAATCAGCCCCAGCATTTT.

This clonotype has more than one count but fewer than ten. This chain joins TRBV7-8 and TRBJ2-7; tentative D call: TRBD2 (6 bases). The CDR3 totals 15 residues. Trimming removed 5 bases from V and 5 bases from J, with 19 bases in between. The germline gives CDR1 SGHVS, CDR2 FQNEAQ. The CDR3 sequence: CASSQLALPRDEQYF. CDR3 bases: TGTGCCAGCAGCCAACTAGCTCTCCCTCGCGACGAGCAGTACTTC.

This clonotype was counted between two and nine times. The chain is built from TRBV12-3 or TRBV12-4 and TRBJ1-2; 12 bases line up with TRBD1. V was clipped by 4 bases and J by 5 bases; unmatched bases: 2. The CDR3 has 14 amino acids. The CDR3 sequence is CASSSGQGAYGYTF. The CDR3 nucleotides are TGTGCCAGCAGTTCGGGACAGGGGGCATATGGCTACACCTTC.

Concerning this clonotype itself: This may arise from a read error, as a much more abundant clone is one base away. The V gene is TRBV20-1, the J gene TRBJ2-2; D is undetermined. Germline V gives CDR1 DFQATT, CDR2 SNEGSKA (reference sequence). This CDR3 has 14 amino acids. CDR3 sequence: CSASRAGYSGQLFF. CDR3 sequence (DNA): TGCAGTGCTAGCCGGGCTGGGTATTCCGGGCAGCTGTTTTTT.

The gene calls are TRBV20-1 and TRBJ2-7; maybe TRBD2 (6 bases). The CDR3 runs to 14 residues. From germline, CDR1 is DFQATT and CDR2 SNEGSKA (reference sequence). The CDR3 DNA follows: TGCAGCGCCCTAGGGGCGGGGTCATACTACGAGCAGTACTTC. Protein sequence: CSALGAGSYYEQYF.

The table lists this clonotype with a few counts. This chain connects TRBV4-3 to TRBJ2-1; D gene ambiguous. Germline V gives CDR1 LGHNA, CDR2 YSLEER. V was pared by 0 bases and J by 4 bases, with 7 bases between. The CDR3 runs to 14 residues. The CDR3 DNA reads as TGCGCCAGCAGCCAAGATTTACAATACAATGAGCAGTTCTTC. Amino acid sequence: CASSQDLQYNEQFF.

The sample holds a few counts of this clonotype. The chain combines TRBV5-1 with TRBJ1-2; a possible D gene is TRBD1 (6 bases). Per germline, CDR1 SGHRS and CDR2 YFSETQ. There are 13 residues in the CDR3. The V and J ends lost 4 bases and 6 bases respectively, with 13 bases between them. The CDR3 sequence is CASSPIPGDGYTF. CDR3 DNA: TGCGCCAGCAGCCCGATTCCAGGGGATGGCTACACCTTC.

This rearrangement joins TRBV6-2 or TRBV6-3 to TRBJ2-7; D unclear. The CDR3 runs 13 residues. The germline V gene has CDR1 MNHEY and CDR2 SVGEGT. Trimming pared 6 bases from V and 1 base from J, leaving 10 bases between. The CDR3 region has the DNA TGTGCCAGCAGCAAAGACCCTTCCTACGAGCAGTACTTC. This encodes CASSKDPSYEQYF.

V is TRBV20-1 and J is TRBJ2-1; 12 nucleotides align to TRBD2. Germline CDR1 reads DFQATT; CDR2 reads SNEGSKA (reference sequence). V trimming: 4 bases; J trimming: 6 bases; junction bases outside the gene matches: 4. The CDR3 runs 14 residues. The CDR3 DNA reads as TGCAGTGCTAATGGACTAGCGGGATTCAATGAGCAGTTCTTC. Encoded protein: CSANGLAGFNEQFF.

This clonotype has just a few counts. The chain links TRBV5-1 to TRBJ2-1; D unclear. The CDR3 contains 14 residues. With 4 bases removed from V and 3 bases from J, the gap between germline ends came to 11 bases. The germline gives CDR1 SGHRS, CDR2 YFSETQ. CDR3 loop: CASSPQVYYNEQFF. The CDR3 coding sequence is TGCGCCAGCAGCCCCCAAGTGTACTACAATGAGCAGTTCTTC.

The chain links TRBV18 to TRBJ2-1; tentative D call: TRBD2 (5 bases). The length of the CDR3 is 13 residues. Germline assignment: CDR1 KGHSH and CDR2 LQKENI. The V end lost 1 base, the J end lost 5 bases, and 6 bases lay between the germline ends. CDR3 bases: TGTGCCAGCTCACCACAACTAGACAATGAGCAGTTCTTC. Amino acids: CASSPQLDNEQFF.

This sequence joins TRBV19 and TRBJ1-1; the D is unclear. The CDR3 is 15 residues long. Germline CDR1 reads LNHDA; CDR2 reads SQIVND (reference sequence). Between the trimmed V and J ends, which lost 5 bases and 0 bases, there was a span of 13 bases. The DNA of the CDR3 is TGTGCCAGTAGTCCTAGGGCCGACATGAACACTGAAGCTTTCTTT. Protein: CASSPRADMNTEAFF.

This clonotype has more than one count but fewer than ten. The CDR3 sequence: CASSYPGGYTF. The CDR3 DNA sequence: TGTGCCAGCAGTTACCCGGGTGGCTACACCTTC. The chain links TRBV6-5 to TRBJ1-2; D gene ambiguous. The CDR3 has 11 residues. Deletions cut 2 bases from V and 7 bases from J, with 5 bases between. The germline CDR1 and CDR2 sequences are MNHEY and SVGAGI.

The chain recombines TRBV12-3 or TRBV12-4 with TRBJ2-6, with D perhaps TRBD1 (7 bases). The CDR3 length is 19 residues. Trimming stripped 3 bases from V and 1 base from J, with 19 bases between. CDR3 amino acids: CASSFYRGTVISGANVLTF. CDR3 DNA: TGTGCCAGCAGTTTTTATCGCGGGACAGTAATATCTGGGGCCAACGTCCTGACTTTC.

This clonotype was recorded many times. The genes are TRBV20-1 and TRBJ2-3; the match to TRBD2 covers 7 bases. The CDR3 length is 13 residues. V gave up 5 bases and J gave up 0 bases; unmatched junction bases: 2. Germline V gene sequence: CDR1 DFQATT, CDR2 SNEGSKA (reference sequence). The CDR3 region has the DNA TGCAGTGCTCAGCGGGGAAGCACAGATACGCAGTATTTT. This gives the protein CSAQRGSTDTQYF.

The V and J genes are TRBV29-1 and TRBJ2-5; the D call may be TRBD1 or TRBD2 (6 bases each). The V end lost 2 bases, the J end lost 4 bases, and 11 bases lay between the germline ends. The CDR3 loop spans 13 amino acids. CDR1 SQVTM and CDR2 ANQGSEA come from the germline V gene. The CDR3 loop is CSVERGAGETQYF. CDR3 coding DNA: TGCAGCGTTGAAAGGGGGGCGGGAGAGACCCAGTACTTC.

The chain joins TRBV12-3 or TRBV12-4 to TRBJ2-7; 12 bases line up with TRBD2. This CDR3 spans 15 amino acids. Germline trimming cut 6 bases from V and 3 bases from J; bases unmatched to any gene: 6. The CDR3 DNA sequence: TGTGCCAGCAGCCTCACTAGCGGGGGGCGCTACGAGCAGTACTTC. Amino acid sequence: CASSLTSGGRYEQYF.

This clonotype was found a few times. The rearrangement uses TRBV20-1 and TRBJ2-7; TRBD1 might be the D (6 bases). The germline V and J ends were trimmed by 5 bases and 7 bases, with 21 bases remaining between them. This CDR3 contains 14 residues. Germline V gene sequence: CDR1 DFQATT, CDR2 SNEGSKA (reference sequence). The CDR3 nucleotides are TGCAGTGCTGGAACAGGGACCGATCTAAGGGAGCAGTACTTC. Its protein product is CSAGTGTDLREQYF.

CDR3 loop: CASSLLAGGMVNEQFF. CDR3 DNA sequence: TGTGCCAGCAGCCTATTAGCGGGGGGCATGGTGAATGAGCAGTTCTTC. The chain carries TRBV7-3 and TRBJ2-1, with TRBD2 matching 10 bases. The CDR3 sequence is 16 residues long. Germline assignment: CDR1 SGHTA and CDR2 FQGTGA. V trimming: 5 bases; J trimming: 7 bases; junction bases outside the gene matches: 11.

This clonotype was seen a few times. The gene calls are TRBV5-1 and TRBJ2-2; possibly TRBD1 or TRBD2 for D (6 bases each). The V gene lost 1 base and the J gene lost 4 bases, with 14 bases spanning the gap. The CDR3 is 16 amino acids. In germline, CDR1 is SGHRS, CDR2 YFSETQ. This CDR3 is CASSLTSRGRTGELFF. The CDR3 bases are TGCGCCAGCAGCTTGACGTCCCGGGGGCGCACCGGGGAGCTGTTTTTT.

J is TRBJ1-4 and V is TRBV5-6, with a tentative D call TRBD1 (6 bases). Germline V gene lookup returns CDR1 SGHDT and CDR2 YYEEEE. This CDR3 contains 17 residues. V was pared by 4 bases and J by 0 bases, with 16 bases between. CDR3 in amino acids: CASSLGGNAPTNEKLFF. In DNA form, the CDR3 reads TGTGCCAGCAGCCTAGGGGGGAACGCCCCAACTAATGAAAAACTGTTTTTT.

The chain employs TRBV29-1 and TRBJ1-1, with 11 nucleotides matching TRBD1. This CDR3 is 15 amino acids long. Germline trimming cut 7 bases from V and 6 bases from J; bases unmatched to any gene: 13. Germline loops: CDR1 SQVTM, CDR2 ANQGSEA. The CDR3 sequence is CSASDAGQGAAEAFF. CDR3 in DNA: TGCAGCGCCTCAGACGCAGGACAGGGGGCTGCTGAAGCTTTCTTT.

The V and J genes are TRBV6-1 and TRBJ1-1; no clear D gene. Per the germline V gene, CDR1 is MNHNS and CDR2 is SASEGT. V lost 0 bases and J lost 6, with 11 bases in between. This CDR3 contains 14 residues. The CDR3: CASSEAGRKSEAFF. CDR3 nucleotides: TGTGCCAGCAGTGAAGCGGGAAGGAAGTCTGAAGCTTTCTTT.

This clonotype came up once. V is TRBV6-2 or TRBV6-3 and J is TRBJ2-7, with 7 positions matching TRBD2. The CDR3 length is 12 residues. The V gene end was trimmed by 7 bases and the J gene end by 5 bases; junction bases not matched to a gene: 5. CDR1 and CDR2 (germline): MNHEY, SVGEGT. Here the CDR3 reads CASKRGPNEQYF. The CDR3 DNA sequence: TGTGCCAGCAAGCGGGGCCCCAACGAGCAGTACTTC.

This clonotype has a handful of counts. This chain connects TRBV12-3 or TRBV12-4 to TRBJ1-1; 8 nucleotides agree with TRBD1. Losses at the gene ends were 6 bases for V and 1 base for J; bases not matched to a gene: 4. The CDR3 length is 14 residues. The CDR3 coding sequence is TGTGCCAGCAGGTACGACAGGGGGAACACTGAAGCTTTCTTT. Protein product: CASRYDRGNTEAFF.

This clonotype has just a few counts. This chain joins TRBV18 and TRBJ2-7, with D perhaps matching TRBD2 (5 bases). The V end lost 3 bases, the J end lost 5 bases, and 23 bases lay between the germline ends. Per the germline V gene, CDR1 is KGHSH and CDR2 is LQKENI. CDR3 length equals 17 residues. CDR3 residues: CASSPFAAHSSGHEQYF. The CDR3 region has the DNA TGTGCCAGCTCACCTTTCGCTGCTCACTCCAGCGGTCACGAGCAGTACTTC.

There are a few counts of this clonotype. The chain links TRBV19 to TRBJ2-3; 7 bases align to TRBD1. This CDR3 region has 17 residues. V lost 5 bases and J lost 4; bases outside the gene matches: 15. Germline lookup yields CDR1 LNHDA and CDR2 SQIVND (reference sequence). In DNA form, the CDR3 reads TGTGCCAGTAGTCCCGGGCCGGGACAGTCTCTACCAGATACGCAGTATTTT. This gives the protein CASSPGPGQSLPDTQYF.

This sequence joins TRBV7-9 and TRBJ2-1; tentatively, D is TRBD2 (6 bases). The CDR3 loop spans 16 amino acids. With 7 bases removed from V and 10 bases from J, the gap between germline ends came to 26 bases. Germline V CDR1 and CDR2: SEHNR, FQNEAQ (reference sequence). The CDR3 spells CASTPHLGSGALEQFF. For the CDR3, the DNA is TGTGCCAGCACCCCTCATTTGGGTAGCGGAGCGCTAGAGCAGTTCTTC.

The CDR3 reads CASSRAVGGHQPQHF. DNA of the CDR3: TGTGCCAGCAGCCGGGCAGTAGGGGGGCATCAGCCCCAGCATTTT. The chain links TRBV12-3 or TRBV12-4 to TRBJ1-5, with D perhaps TRBD1 (6 bases). This CDR3 region has 15 residues. V lost 6 bases and J lost 5, with 17 bases in between.

The chain couples TRBV3-1 to TRBJ2-7, with D unclear. Trimming removed 4 bases at V and 7 bases at J, with 14 bases between. CDR3 length equals 13 residues. The germline V gene encodes CDR1 LGHDT and CDR2 YNNKEL (reference sequence). The CDR3 region has the DNA TGTGCCAGCAGCCCAGGCGAGCGTGGGGAGCAGTACTTC. It yields the protein CASSPGERGEQYF.